One sample yielded the 6 T cell receptor beta chains listed below, sequenced in a study of beta chain features in type 1 diabetes. Expressed TCRB transcripts were sequenced because the entire RNA isolate underwent reverse transcription. Sequenced by immunoSEQ multiplex PCR; TCRdb stores in-frame clones only, minus some. The repertoire holds approximately 340,000 clones, with about 15% as singletons. The sample taken for sequencing was naive CD4+ T cells from blood. The source of these receptors is a woman younger than 35 in good health.

This sequence joins TRBV7-9 and TRBJ2-1; a possible D gene is TRBD2 (7 bases). The CDR3 is 14 amino acids. Deletions cut 7 bases from V and 4 bases from J, with 14 bases between. Germline V CDR1 and CDR2: SEHNR, FQNEAQ (reference sequence). The chain's CDR3 is CASTRGAGYNEQFF. The CDR3 nucleotides read TGTGCCAGCACCAGGGGAGCGGGATACAATGAGCAGTTCTTC.

The rearrangement joins TRBV4-1 to TRBJ2-7, with 7 bases lining up with TRBD1. The CDR3 extends over 16 amino acids. V trimming: 0 bases; J trimming: 1 base; junction bases outside the gene matches: 6. Germline loops: CDR1 MGHRA, CDR2 YSYEKL. This chain's CDR3 is CASSQDRGLISYEQYF. The CDR3 DNA sequence: TGCGCCAGCAGCCAAGATAGGGGGCTTATTTCCTACGAGCAGTACTTC.

This clone was observed a few times. This chain links TRBV6-5 with TRBJ2-5; D gene unclear. Trimming took off 5 bases at V and 5 bases at J, with 9 bases between the two ends. The CDR3 consists of 12 residues. The germline gives CDR1 MNHEY, CDR2 SVGAGI. The CDR3 is CASSDRRETQYF. The CDR3 coding sequence is TGTGCCAGCAGTGACCGGCGGGAGACCCAGTACTTC.

This clone was seen more than once but under ten times. The chain is built from TRBV28 and TRBJ2-5; TRBD2 agrees at 7 bases. The junction had 5 bases not matched to a gene; V was cut back by 5 bases and J by 2 bases. Germline V gene sequence: CDR1 MDHEN, CDR2 SYDVKM. The CDR3 totals 14 residues. DNA for the CDR3: TGTGCCAGCAGTAGACTAGCTGATCAAGAGACCCAGTACTTC. Its translation is CASSRLADQETQYF.

This chain connects TRBV6-6 to TRBJ2-5, with 7 positions matching TRBD1. V trimming: 11 bases; J trimming: 3 bases; junction bases outside the gene matches: 6. The germline CDR1 and CDR2 sequences are MNHNY and SVGAGI (reference sequence). The CDR3 is 12 residues long. The CDR3 DNA reads TGTGCCGTTGCCGGGACAGAAGAGACCCAGTACTTC. Translation: CAVAGTEETQYF.

As DNA, the CDR3 is TGTGCCAGCAGCTTAGCGGGCTCTTTGCACAATGAGCAGTTCTTC. Protein product: CASSLAGSLHNEQFF. V and J are TRBV7-2 and TRBJ2-1; no reliable D call. Trimming pared 0 bases from V and 5 bases from J, leaving 11 bases between. Germline assignment: CDR1 SGHTA and CDR2 FQGNSA. This CDR3 region has 15 residues.